Below, one T cell receptor beta chain is given with its context. The antigen is undetermined. Absent ophthalmopathy progression within 18 months defined stable Graves' hyperthyroidism. With a duration under 2 months, the hyperthyroidism was newly diagnosed in patients aged 18 to 65. The data were taken from a study of T cells in Graves' hyperthyroidism and ophthalmopathy. Study-wide context: Blood was drawn when the patient was first diagnosed and still untreated. Study-wide points: The majority of expanded thyroid clonotypes above 0.001 also appeared in blood.

Per germline, CDR1 SQVTM and CDR2 ANQGSEA. The V end lost 8 bases, the J end lost 6 bases, and 19 bases lay between the germline ends. This CDR3 has 13 residues. What was amplified from RNA transcripts were TCR beta CDR3 regions. HTBI primers drove first-round RT-PCR of the TCR CDR3. From the multiplex PCR reads, TCRdb called clonotypes with MiXCR, one entry per CDR3 protein. Among about 840,000 distinct CDR3 sequences listed, roughly 40% were seen once. This TCR derives from a young man with Graves' hyperthyroidism. Sequenced input: blood. The V gene is TRBV29-1, the J gene TRBJ1-1; D gene ambiguous. The CDR3 sequence is CSTPPVLKAEAFF. The DNA for the CDR3 is TGCAGCACCCCCCCAGTGTTAAAGGCTGAAGCTTTCTTT.